The entry below gives a single TCR beta chain sequence along with its context. These data come from a study of cytomegalovirus exposure and HLA in healthy donors. This CDR3 comprises 18 residues. The V end was cut by 0 bases, the J end by 8 bases, with 22 bases between. Germline CDR1 and CDR2: MGHRA and YSYEKL. The method was immunoSEQ multiplex PCR; TCRdb's version includes in-frame clones alone and lacks a portion of them. This sample carries tens of thousands of clones, just over 95% of them seen once, and the ten largest clones take over 3.5%. This sequence originates from a young woman in good health and CMV-seropositive. Specimen: PBMCs. V is TRBV4-1 and J is TRBJ2-2, with TRBD1 as a possible D gene (6 bases). CDR3 in DNA: TGCGCCAGCAGCCAAGACGGGACAAACCGGGACCGCATAGGGGAGCTGTTTTTT. Translating it yields CASSQDGTNRDRIGELFF.